This T cell receptor beta chain originates from a study of OX40 agonist ivuxolimab in advanced cancers. Across the study: A mean age of around 60 years, range roughly 20 to 79, was recorded, and 70% to 85% were male.

The length of the CDR3 is 14 residues. In germline, CDR1 is SGHRS, CDR2 YFSETQ. Trimming stripped 1 base from V and 3 bases from J, with 10 bases between. Sequencing used immunoSEQ multiplex PCR; TCRdb keeps in-frame clones, though not all of them. The sample records tens of thousands of clones, about nine tenths being singletons. This sequence originates from an adult with an advanced solid tumor such as melanoma, head and neck, liver or kidney cancer. Material: CD4+ or CD8+ T cells sorted from blood, obtained in a trial of the OX40 agonist ivuxolimab. V is TRBV5-1 and J is TRBJ1-1; D is unclear. This CDR3 reads CASSLYSGDTEAFF. The CDR3 nucleotides read TGCGCCAGCAGCTTGTACAGTGGGGACACTGAAGCTTTCTTT. The full variable domain, completed using reference TRBV5-1 and TRBJ1-1, is KAGVTQTPRYLIKTRGQQVTLSCSPISGHRSVSWYQQTPGQGLQFLFEYFSETQRNKGNFPGRFSGRQFSNSRSEMNVSTLELGDSALYLCASSLYSGDTEAFFGQGTRLTVV.